One sample yielded the 29 T cell receptor beta chains listed below, sequenced in a study of blood T cell repertoires in COVID-19. Using immunoSEQ multiplex PCR, the repertoire was profiled, and TCRdb retains in-frame clones only, with some absent. Of about 200,000 clones listed, 80% to 85% are singletons. The sample comprised peripheral blood. These receptor sequences come from a middle-aged man with acute or convalescent COVID-19.

V is TRBV19 and J is TRBJ1-5; 9 nucleotides line up with TRBD1. The junction had 6 bases not matched to a gene; V was cut back by 5 bases and J by 7 bases. The CDR3 extends over 14 amino acids. Per germline, CDR1 LNHDA and CDR2 SQIVND (reference sequence). The CDR3 protein is CASSWTGVDQPQHF. The CDR3 region has the DNA TGTGCCAGTAGTTGGACAGGGGTGGACCAGCCCCAGCATTTT.

This sequence joins TRBV11-2 and TRBJ2-7, with 7 positions matching TRBD2. Germline CDR1 and CDR2: SGHAT and FQNNGV. J lost 1 base, V lost 2 bases, and 5 bases had no gene match. The CDR3 extends over 15 amino acids. This CDR3 is CASSLFGGSSYEQYF. The CDR3 nucleotides are TGTGCCAGCAGCTTATTCGGGGGGTCGTCCTACGAGCAGTACTTC.

The V gene is TRBV18, the J gene TRBJ1-4; unclear D gene. CDR1 is KGHSH, CDR2 LQKENI, per germline. The CDR3 length is 14 residues. V shed 5 bases and J shed 3 bases, with 10 bases lying between them. Written as DNA, the CDR3 is TGTGCCAGCTCATTCGGGATTTCTAATGAAAAACTGTTTTTT. Residues: CASSFGISNEKLFF.

In its sample, this clone was seen once. The rearrangement uses TRBV10-3 and TRBJ2-3, with 10 bases aligning to TRBD2. The V gene end was trimmed by 11 bases and the J gene end by 3 bases; junction bases not matched to a gene: 8. CDR3 length: 14 amino acids. Germline CDR1 ENHRY, CDR2 SYGVKD. CDR3 DNA sequence: TGTGCCTCAAAAGCGGGACTAGCGACAGATACGCAGTATTTT. Amino acids: CASKAGLATDTQYF.

V and J are TRBV7-9 and TRBJ2-1; D perhaps matches TRBD2 (5 bases). Germline V CDR1 and CDR2: SEHNR, FQNEAQ (reference sequence). The length of the CDR3 is 14 residues. Trimming left V 5 bases short and J 6 bases short, with 14 bases between. CDR3 region: CASSRLSGANEQFF. In nucleotides, the CDR3 is TGTGCCAGCAGCAGACTATCCGGAGCCAATGAGCAGTTCTTC.

The V gene is TRBV2, the J gene TRBJ2-1; no definite D call. CDR1 and CDR2 from the germline V gene are SNHLY and FYNNEI. The ends were cut back, 6 bases at V and 8 bases at J, with 8 bases in the middle. The CDR3 contains 11 residues. CDR3 sequence: CASSPSDEQFF. The CDR3 DNA is TGTGCCAGCAGCCCTTCGGATGAGCAGTTCTTC.

The gene calls are TRBV11-2 and TRBJ2-7, with D perhaps TRBD2 (5 bases). In germline, CDR1 is SGHAT, CDR2 FQNNGV. V was shortened by 6 bases and J by 6 bases, with 18 bases between the two germline ends. This CDR3 contains 14 residues. In nucleotides, the CDR3 is TGTGCCAGCAGTTTAAGCGGTCTGGGTGCCGAGCAGTACTTC. Residues: CASSLSGLGAEQYF.

The rearrangement uses TRBV5-5 and TRBJ1-2; D might be TRBD1 (6 bases). Germline loops: CDR1 SGHKS, CDR2 YYEKEE (reference sequence). The CDR3 has 13 amino acids. The ends were cut back, 5 bases at V and 2 bases at J, with 10 bases in the middle. The CDR3: CASRIGGNYGYTF. For the CDR3, the DNA is TGTGCCAGCAGGATAGGGGGAAACTATGGCTACACCTTC.

The genes are TRBV12-3 or TRBV12-4 and TRBJ2-5; D remains unclear. This CDR3 is 12 amino acids long. Trimming stripped 2 bases from V and 4 bases from J, with 5 bases between. CDR3 coding DNA: TGTGCCAGCAGTTTATCAGGAGAGACCCAGTACTTC. Protein sequence: CASSLSGETQYF.

This chain uses TRBV5-1 with TRBJ2-5; 9 nucleotides agree with TRBD2. V lost 2 bases, J lost 2 bases, and 10 bases stayed unmatched. This CDR3 contains 17 residues. Germline V CDR1 and CDR2: SGHRS, YFSETQ. CDR3 in DNA: TGCGCCAGCAGCTTAGGGAGGGGACTAGCAGATCAAGAGACCCAGTACTTC. Translating it yields CASSLGRGLADQETQYF.

V gene TRBV5-6 combines with J gene TRBJ2-2; D not resolved. V dropped 4 bases and J dropped 4 bases, with 17 bases sitting between them. The germline gives CDR1 SGHDT, CDR2 YYEEEE. This CDR3 has 16 residues. As DNA, the CDR3 is TGTGCCAGCAGCACCCTGGCGGAACGTGCCACCGGGGAGCTGTTTTTT. Its protein is CASSTLAERATGELFF.

CDR3 protein: CASSPTTGPVRNSPLHF. As DNA, the CDR3 is TGTGCCAGCAGTCCCACGACCGGTCCTGTGAGGAATTCACCCCTCCACTTT. The chain employs TRBV25-1 and TRBJ1-6; D gene unclear. The germline V gene encodes CDR1 MGHDK and CDR2 SYGVNS. The V and J ends lost 5 bases and 7 bases respectively, with 21 bases between them. CDR3 size: 17 residues.

This chain connects TRBV10-2 to TRBJ2-3; 12 bases are a match to TRBD2. This CDR3 region has 15 residues. From germline, CDR1 is WSHSY and CDR2 SAAADI. With V trimmed by 5 bases and J by 3 bases, 3 bases remained unmatched. The CDR3 here is CASSPTSGSTDTQYF. The CDR3 coding sequence is TGCGCCAGCAGTCCGACTAGCGGGAGTACAGATACGCAGTATTTT.

The rearrangement links TRBV24-1 to TRBJ2-2; 8 nucleotides line up with TRBD2. This CDR3 region has 16 residues. V lost 5 bases, J lost 6 bases, and 10 bases stayed unmatched. The V gene's germline CDR1 is KGHDR and CDR2 SFDVKD. The chain's CDR3 is CATSASGSSSPGELFF. The CDR3 DNA sequence: TGTGCCACCAGTGCCAGCGGGAGCTCAAGTCCCGGGGAGCTGTTTTTT.

This sequence joins TRBV11-2 and TRBJ2-5, with D possibly matching TRBD2 (5 bases). The CDR3 is 15 amino acids. Germline V CDR1 and CDR2: SGHAT, FQNNGV. With 1 base removed from V and 1 base from J, the gap between germline ends came to 10 bases. The CDR3 nucleotides read TGTGCCAGCAGCTTAGTTGGGGAGCGCCAAGAGACCCAGTACTTC. Its protein product is CASSLVGERQETQYF.

The chain joins TRBV19 to TRBJ1-1; 9 bases are a match to TRBD1. The CDR3 extends over 14 amino acids. Germline V CDR1 and CDR2: LNHDA, SQIVND (reference sequence). V was clipped by 10 bases and J by 2 bases; unmatched bases: 8. CDR3 sequence reads: CATWDRVLNTEAFF. CDR3 nucleotides: TGTGCCACTTGGGACAGGGTTTTAAACACTGAAGCTTTCTTT.

This rearrangement joins TRBV6-5 to TRBJ1-1; 8 bases are a match to TRBD1. V lost 5 bases, J lost 0 bases, and 2 bases stayed unmatched. The CDR3 is 14 residues long. Germline V gives CDR1 MNHEY, CDR2 SVGAGI. The CDR3 reads CASSRTGLNTEAFF. The CDR3 DNA reads TGTGCCAGCAGTCGGACAGGGCTGAACACTGAAGCTTTCTTT.

This clone was recorded once. This chain uses TRBV29-1 with TRBJ1-3; TRBD1 agrees at 8 bases. The V gene end was trimmed by 6 bases and the J gene end by 1 base; junction bases not matched to a gene: 8. Per the germline V gene, CDR1 is SQVTM and CDR2 is ANQGSEA. The CDR3 is 15 amino acids. In DNA, the CDR3 is TGCAGCGTGCAAAGGACAGGGACTTCTGGAAACACCATATATTTT. It codes for CSVQRTGTSGNTIYF.

The chain joins TRBV10-2 to TRBJ2-5; possible D gene TRBD2, 5 bases. The ends were cut back, 4 bases at V and 5 bases at J, with 11 bases in the middle. Germline V gives CDR1 WSHSY, CDR2 SAAADI. This CDR3 is built from 13 residues. This CDR3 reads CASSVTGWETQYF. The DNA of the CDR3 is TGCGCCAGCAGTGTAACGGGATGGGAGACCCAGTACTTC.

V gene TRBV19 combines with J gene TRBJ2-2, with TRBD1 matching over 9 bases. Germline lookup yields CDR1 LNHDA and CDR2 SQIVND (reference sequence). The ends lost 1 base at V and 3 bases at J; junction bases unmatched: 3. The CDR3 has 16 amino acids. CDR3 DNA sequence: TGTGCCAGTAGTATAGCCGGGACAGGGTACACCGGGGAGCTGTTTTTT. Translating gives CASSIAGTGYTGELFF.

This rearrangement joins TRBV10-3 to TRBJ2-1, with TRBD2 matching 8 bases. With V trimmed by 4 bases and J by 5 bases, 4 bases remained unmatched. In germline, CDR1 is ENHRY, CDR2 SYGVKD. The CDR3 length is 14 residues. For the CDR3, the DNA is TGTGCCATCAGTGCCAGCGGGAGAGACAATGAGCAGTTCTTC. Translated, it gives CAISASGRDNEQFF.

The gene calls are TRBV28 and TRBJ1-2; 9 bases are shared with TRBD1. CDR1 is MDHEN, CDR2 SYDVKM, per germline. The CDR3 contains 19 residues. V lost 4 bases and J lost 2; bases outside the gene matches: 17. CDR3 residues: CASSWPIYGTGTRNYGYTF. The CDR3 DNA reads as TGTGCCAGCAGTTGGCCCATATACGGGACAGGGACGCGGAACTATGGCTACACCTTC.

This clone was observed a handful of times. CDR3: CASSETGFSGNTIYF. DNA of the CDR3: TGTGCCAGCAGTGAAACAGGGTTCTCTGGAAACACCATATATTTT. The chain employs TRBV2 and TRBJ1-3, with TRBD1 as a possible D gene (6 bases). The V and J ends lost 2 bases and 0 bases respectively, with 8 bases between them. CDR1 and CDR2 from the germline V gene are SNHLY and FYNNEI. The CDR3 sequence is 15 residues long.

The chain links TRBV10-1 to TRBJ2-7; maybe TRBD1 (6 bases). The germline V gene encodes CDR1 WNHNN and CDR2 SYGVQD (reference sequence). CDR3 length: 15 amino acids. V lost 1 base and J lost 6, with 16 bases in between. The CDR3 sequence: CASSEWQDRRREQYF. In DNA, the CDR3 is TGCGCCAGCAGTGAGTGGCAGGACAGAAGACGCGAGCAGTACTTC.

The chain joins TRBV7-9 to TRBJ2-7; 10 nucleotides match TRBD2. Per germline, CDR1 SEHNR and CDR2 FQNEAQ (reference sequence). J gave up 5 bases and V 0 bases, and 7 bases lay outside the gene matches. The CDR3 loop spans 16 amino acids. CDR3 residues: CASSLAAASGSNEQYF. DNA of the CDR3: TGTGCCAGCAGCTTAGCGGCGGCTAGCGGGAGCAACGAGCAGTACTTC.

The V and J genes are TRBV7-2 and TRBJ1-6; D remains unclear. This CDR3 has 16 amino acids. With 5 bases removed from V and 14 bases from J, the gap between germline ends came to 25 bases. CDR1 and CDR2 from the germline V gene are SGHTA and FQGNSA. The CDR3 here is CASSPPRGPAASALHF. The CDR3 DNA follows: TGTGCCAGCAGCCCCCCTCGAGGGCCTGCGGCTTCGGCCCTCCACTTT.

The chain couples TRBV5-1 to TRBJ2-1, with a weak D call TRBD2 (6 bases). The CDR3 has 15 amino acids. Germline CDR1 is SGHRS and CDR2 is YFSETQ. With 4 bases removed from V and 6 bases from J, the gap between germline ends came to 17 bases. In DNA form, the CDR3 reads TGCGCCAGCAGCCCGATAGCGGTCGGGGCCAATGAGCAGTTCTTC. It codes for CASSPIAVGANEQFF.

This clone was found a few times. The chain joins TRBV27 to TRBJ2-3, with 12 bases identical to TRBD2. The germline V gene encodes CDR1 MNHEY and CDR2 SMNVEV (reference sequence). Trimming at V came to 6 bases and at J to 3 bases, leaving 13 bases not matched to a gene. CDR3 length: 18 residues. The CDR3 DNA is TGTGCCAGCAGCAGGGGGGCTAGCGGGAGGGGAGGAACAGATACGCAGTATTTT. Its protein is CASSRGASGRGGTDTQYF.

The chain joins TRBV7-2 to TRBJ1-5; D is possibly TRBD1 (5 bases). The germline V gene has CDR1 SGHTA and CDR2 FQGNSA. This CDR3 region has 15 residues. V dropped 2 bases and J dropped 3 bases, with 11 bases sitting between them. This CDR3 is CASSLSRGNNQPQHF. CDR3 nucleotides: TGTGCCAGCAGCTTATCACGGGGGAACAATCAGCCCCAGCATTTT.